This T cell receptor beta chain was captured in a study of CD8 T cells in ankylosing spondylitis. The CDR3 is 12 amino acids. Trimming cost V 7 bases and J 6 bases, with 15 bases left between them. Germline assignment: CDR1 SQVTM and CDR2 ANQGSEA. Via MiXCR, TCRdb re-called the 5' RACE reads, giving one row per CDR3 protein. Of around 300,000 distinct CDR3 sequences in the sample, approximately 10% were seen once. Whole-study results and caveats: Reactive arthritis synovial fluid and blood previously showed some of these motif variants. Disease-associated clonotypes exhibited CD8+ identity and were relatively infrequent in peripheral blood. Within ankylosing spondylitis blood, a TCR beta motif made up of eight or nine highly homologous variants appeared to be characteristic. Disease-associated clones were reportedly significantly overrepresented in matched ankylosing spondylitis synovial fluid.

This clonotype was recorded many times. The target antigen is unknown. This TCR came from a female donor with ankylosing spondylitis or in good health (not recorded which). Material for sequencing was blood, either unsorted or a sorted T cell fraction (not recorded which). The rearrangement uses TRBV29-1 and TRBJ1-1; D gene uncertain. The CDR3 sequence is CSANGPTPEAFF. The CDR3 DNA reads as TGCAGCGCAAATGGGCCTACCCCTGAAGCTTTCTTT. Full variable domain (outside the CDR3, taken from reference TRBV29-1 and TRBJ1-1): SAVISQKPSRDICQRGTSLTIQCQVDSQVTMMFWYRQQPGQSLTLIATANQGSEATYESGFVIDKFPISRPNLTFSTLTVSNMSPEDSSIYLCSANGPTPEAFFGQGTRLTVV.